This T cell receptor (beta chain) originates from a study of technical replicates of blood from a few donors (dated by TCRdb to the late 2010s). From the cysteine up to the phenylalanine, the CDR3 has a length of 15 residues. Just CDR3 DNA is preserved here, 45 bases in frame from base 1. As encoded in the germline V gene, CDR1 is SGHRS while CDR2 is YFSETQ. The junction shows trimming of 5 bases on V and 6 bases on J, and the gene matches do not reach 10 bases of it. Libraries were constructed by the immunoSEQ multiplex PCR assay. TCRdb re-hosts the immuneACCESS table, in-frame sequences only. Its copies lack some clones; in the studies checked, an unresolved V gene accounts for under half of them, and the cause for the rest is not known. The sample includes more than 70,000 clones, with around 92% observed a single time. The ten most abundant clones make up 0.27% of the sample. On this clone itself: Its antigen is still unknown. Base qualities are not recorded, but no much larger clone differs from it by a single base.

Sequencing used T cells isolated from PBMCs. The TCR sequence derives from a human donor in good health. Recombination joined TRBV5-1 with TRBJ2-1; 8 junctional bases match TRBD2. CDR3 loop: CASRPSGRIGNEQFF. The nucleotide sequence is TGCGCCAGCAGACCGAGCGGGAGAATAGGCAATGAGCAGTTCTTC.